The next 2 T cell receptor beta chains were all read from a single sample in a study of shared clonotypes between healthy human individuals. Assay: immunoSEQ multiplex PCR; the TCRdb copy retains only in-frame clones and omits some. Altogether 1.4 million or so clones are present, roughly 98.5% being singletons, with the ten largest covering approximately 0.38%. Sample: naive CD4+ T cells sorted from blood. Subset described: CD45RA+ positively selected. These receptors were collected from a man aged 25-45 years in good health.

This chain joins TRBV11-2 and TRBJ2-7, with 8 bases that match TRBD2. With 0 bases clipped from V and 2 bases from J, the junction kept 6 bases outside the gene matches. The CDR3 is 16 amino acids. Germline lookup yields CDR1 SGHAT and CDR2 FQNNGV. The CDR3 DNA follows: TGTGCCAGCAGCTTAGACGGGAGGGTAACAGCCTACGAGCAGTACTTC. Its translation is CASSLDGRVTAYEQYF.

The V and J genes are TRBV30 and TRBJ1-4; D is possibly TRBD1 (5 bases). The CDR3 totals 15 residues. The V gene lost 3 bases and the J gene lost 0 bases, with 11 bases spanning the gap. Germline V gene sequence: CDR1 GTSNPN, CDR2 SVGIG (reference sequence). The CDR3 region is CAWSGTFATNEKLFF. The CDR3 DNA follows: TGTGCCTGGAGCGGGACTTTTGCAACTAATGAAAAACTGTTTTTT.